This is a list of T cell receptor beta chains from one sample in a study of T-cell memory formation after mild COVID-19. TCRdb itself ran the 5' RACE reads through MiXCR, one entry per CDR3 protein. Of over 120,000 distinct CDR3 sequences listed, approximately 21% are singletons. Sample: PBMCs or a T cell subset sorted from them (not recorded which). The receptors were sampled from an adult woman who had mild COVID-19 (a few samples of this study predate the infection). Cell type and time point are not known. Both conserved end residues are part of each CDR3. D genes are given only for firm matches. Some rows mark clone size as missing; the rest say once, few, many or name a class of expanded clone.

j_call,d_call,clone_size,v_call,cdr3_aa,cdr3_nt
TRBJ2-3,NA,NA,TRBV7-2,CASSLVVHSTDTQYF,TGTGCCAGCAGCTTAGTGGTGCACAGCACAGATACGCAGTATTTT
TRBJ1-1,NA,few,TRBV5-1,CASSLLPTGVNTEAFF,TGCGCCAGCAGCTTGCTCCCGACAGGAGTGAACACTGAAGCTTTCTTT
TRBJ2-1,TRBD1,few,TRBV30,CAWSTGDRVRYNEQFF,TGTGCCTGGAGTACTGGGGACAGGGTGCGGTACAATGAGCAGTTCTTC
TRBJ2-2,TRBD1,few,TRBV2,CASRGTGVTGELFF,TGTGCCAGCAGAGGGACAGGGGTCACCGGGGAGCTGTTTTTT
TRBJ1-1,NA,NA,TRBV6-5,CASSYSRGVNTEAFF,TGTGCCAGCAGTTACTCGAGAGGGGTGAACACTGAAGCTTTCTTT
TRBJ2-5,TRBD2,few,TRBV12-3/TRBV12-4,CASSPGGSGRIGETQYF,TGTGCCAGCAGTCCCGGGGGTAGCGGGAGAATAGGAGAGACCCAGTACTTC
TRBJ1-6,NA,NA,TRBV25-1,CASRGFRGDSPLHF,TGTGCCAGCAGGGGCTTCAGGGGAGATTCACCCCTCCACTTT
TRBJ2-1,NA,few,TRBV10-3,CAIGARSYNEQFF,TGTGCCATTGGGGCTAGATCCTACAATGAGCAGTTCTTC
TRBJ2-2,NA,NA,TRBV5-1,CASSLLAGVTGELFF,TGCGCCAGCAGCTTGTTGGCAGGAGTCACCGGGGAGCTGTTTTTT
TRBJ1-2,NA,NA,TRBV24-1,CATSDYGYGYTF,TGTGCCACCAGTGATTACGGCTATGGCTACACCTTC
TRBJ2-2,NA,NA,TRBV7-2,CASRASRTGELFF,TGTGCCAGCCGCGCTTCGAGGACCGGGGAGCTGTTTTTT
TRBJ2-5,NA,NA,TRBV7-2,CASSPGTDKLTQYF,TGTGCCAGCAGCCCGGGGACTGATAAACTGACCCAGTACTTC
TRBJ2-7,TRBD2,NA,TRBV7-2,CASSPIWTSGRAYEQYF,TGTGCCAGCAGCCCAATCTGGACTAGCGGGAGGGCCTACGAGCAGTACTTC
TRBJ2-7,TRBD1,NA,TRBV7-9,CASSYTGTGGREQYF,TGTGCCAGCAGTTATACCGGGACAGGGGGCCGCGAGCAGTACTTC
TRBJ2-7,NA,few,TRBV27,CASSRSRSGTPYEQYF,TGTGCCAGCAGCCGCTCGCGTTCCGGGACACCCTACGAGCAGTACTTC
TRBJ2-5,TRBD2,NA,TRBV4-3,CASSQQPPGLAEETQYF,TGCGCCAGCAGCCAACAACCGCCGGGACTAGCGGAAGAGACCCAGTACTTC
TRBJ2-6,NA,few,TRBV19,CASSITGSGANVLTF,TGTGCCAGTAGTATCACCGGGAGTGGGGCCAACGTCCTGACTTTC
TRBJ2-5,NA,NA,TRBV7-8,CASSPMAWGETQYF,TGTGCCAGCAGCCCTATGGCATGGGGAGAGACCCAGTACTTC
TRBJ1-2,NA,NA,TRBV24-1,CATSDFASTGYDGYTF,TGTGCCACCAGTGATTTCGCTTCTACGGGATACGACGGCTACACCTTC
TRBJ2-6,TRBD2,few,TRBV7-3,CASSQLAGAISGANVLTF,TGTGCCAGCAGCCAGCTAGCGGGGGCAATCTCTGGGGCCAACGTCCTGACTTTC
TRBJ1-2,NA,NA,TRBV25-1,CASSEYNRAYGYTF,TGTGCCAGCAGTGAATACAATCGGGCATATGGCTACACCTTC
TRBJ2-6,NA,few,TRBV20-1,CSVQGGPGANVLTF,TGCAGTGTTCAGGGGGGGCCTGGGGCCAACGTCCTGACTTTC
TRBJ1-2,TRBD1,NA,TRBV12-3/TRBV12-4,CASSMDRLGYTF,TGTGCCAGCAGTATGGACAGGTTGGGCTACACCTTC
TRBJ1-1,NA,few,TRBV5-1,CASSLVQVNTEAFF,TGCGCCAGCAGCTTGGTACAGGTAAACACTGAAGCTTTCTTT
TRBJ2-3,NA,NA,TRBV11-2,CASSPRFQRLRDTQYF,TGTGCCAGCAGCCCCCGATTCCAGCGGTTAAGGGATACGCAGTATTTT
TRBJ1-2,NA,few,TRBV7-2,CASSYGGNDYGYTF,TGTGCCAGCAGCTACGGCGGCAACGACTATGGCTACACCTTC
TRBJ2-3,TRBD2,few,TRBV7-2,CASSAGLAADTQYF,TGTGCCAGCAGCGCGGGACTAGCGGCAGATACGCAGTATTTT
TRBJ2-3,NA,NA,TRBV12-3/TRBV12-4,CASSFGSVDTQYF,TGTGCCAGCAGTTTTGGGTCAGTGGATACGCAGTATTTT
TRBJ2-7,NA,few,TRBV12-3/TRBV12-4,CASSFRPLTYEQYF,TGTGCCAGCAGTTTCCGTCCCCTGACCTACGAGCAGTACTTC
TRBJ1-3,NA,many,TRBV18,CASSPTGGPNSGNTIYF,TGTGCCAGCTCACCGACAGGAGGACCAAACTCTGGAAACACCATATATTTT
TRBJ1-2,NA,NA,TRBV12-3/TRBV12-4,CASTLLPAGYTF,TGTGCCAGCACCTTACTACCCGCGGGCTACACCTTC
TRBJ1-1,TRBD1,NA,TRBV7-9,CASSLRRDSNTEAFF,TGTGCCAGCAGCTTACGCCGGGACAGTAACACTGAAGCTTTCTTT
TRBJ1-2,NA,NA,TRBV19,CASRGRGADYGYTF,TGTGCCAGTAGGGGAAGGGGTGCCGACTATGGCTACACCTTC
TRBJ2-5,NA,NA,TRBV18,CASSPQGGGTQYF,TGTGCCAGCTCACCACAGGGAGGTGGGACCCAGTACTTC
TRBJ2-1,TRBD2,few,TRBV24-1,CATSDPSGGSGNEQFF,TGTGCCACCAGTGATCCCAGCGGGGGCTCAGGGAATGAGCAGTTCTTC
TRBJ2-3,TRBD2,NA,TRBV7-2,CASSLASSGDTQYF,TGTGCCAGCAGCTTAGCCTCTAGCGGGGATACGCAGTATTTT
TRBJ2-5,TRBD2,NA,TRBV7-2,CASSSLAGSQETQYF,TGCGCCAGCAGCTCCCTAGCGGGGAGCCAAGAGACCCAGTACTTC
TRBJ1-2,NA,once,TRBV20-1,CSANAHPTNYGYTF,TGCAGTGCTAACGCCCACCCCACTAACTATGGCTACACCTTC
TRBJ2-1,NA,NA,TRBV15,CATSRGLDADEQFF,TGTGCCACCAGCAGAGGACTAGATGCCGATGAGCAGTTCTTC
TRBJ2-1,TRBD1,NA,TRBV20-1,CSASPGGDEQFF,TGCAGTGCTAGCCCAGGGGGCGATGAGCAGTTCTTC
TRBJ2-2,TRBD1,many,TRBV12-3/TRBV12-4,CASSIRQGNTGELFF,TGTGCCAGCAGCATTAGACAGGGAAACACCGGGGAGCTGTTTTTT
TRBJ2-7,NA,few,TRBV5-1,CASSASPGDSYEQYF,TGCGCCAGCAGCGCCTCACCAGGGGACTCCTACGAGCAGTACTTC
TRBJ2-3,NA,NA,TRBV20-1,CSARSGIWGTDTQYF,TGCAGTGCTAGATCCGGGATTTGGGGCACAGATACGCAGTATTTT
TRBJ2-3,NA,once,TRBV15,CATSRETRTDTQYF,TGTGCCACCAGCAGAGAGACCCGAACTGACACGCAGTATTTT
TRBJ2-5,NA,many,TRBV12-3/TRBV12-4,CASSLGRKETQYF,TGTGCCAGCAGTTTAGGCAGAAAAGAGACCCAGTACTTC
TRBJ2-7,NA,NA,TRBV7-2,CASSPRRRPYEQYF,TGTGCCAGCAGCCCGAGGCGACGCCCCTACGAGCAGTACTTC
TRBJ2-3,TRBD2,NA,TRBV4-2,CASSHLAGGLDTQYF,TGTGCCAGCAGCCATTTAGCGGGGGGGTTAGATACGCAGTATTTT
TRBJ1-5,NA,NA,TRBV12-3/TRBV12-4,CASSALIGNQPQHF,TGTGCCAGCAGTGCCCTTATAGGCAATCAGCCCCAGCATTTT
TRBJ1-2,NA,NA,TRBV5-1,CASSPGEGEHGYTF,TGCGCCAGCAGCCCGGGTGAAGGGGAACATGGCTACACCTTC